This T cell receptor (beta chain) was documented in a study of Ad26.COV2.S vaccination and SARS-CoV-2 variants. Study summary: COV1001, an Ad26.COV2.S trial, supplied this vaccine-arm donor. Into the muscle, Ad26.COV2.S was dosed once or twice, 56 days apart.

Treatment here: over 15 received Ad26.COV2.S at low or high dose, single or two shots; about 5 received placebo; per-sample allocation not given. The samples date from day 63 after the first vaccine or placebo injection. Vaccination employed an Ad26 vector expressing the Wuhan-strain SARS-CoV-2 spike. TCRdb's table, derived via immunoSEQ multiplex PCR, lists solely in-frame clones and lacks some. The table includes hundreds of thousands of clones, around four fifths detected once. The V and J ends lost 2 bases and 7 bases respectively, with 6 bases between them. Germline V gene lookup returns CDR1 SQVTM and CDR2 ANQGSEA. The CDR3 is 11 residues long.

This receptor was obtained from a person between 18 and 65 years old who received the Ad26.COV2.S COVID-19 vaccine or a placebo. The V call is TRBV29-1, the J call TRBJ2-1, with D uncertain. The specimen comprised peripheral blood, sampled in a trial of Ad26.COV2.S vaccine versus placebo. As DNA, the CDR3 is TGCAGCGTTGAACGACTTAATGAGCAGTTCTTC. Translation gives CSVERLNEQFF.